This T cell receptor beta chain was identified in a study of blood T cells in healthy people across ages. A J-beta primer mix and a sample-barcoded 5' primer were used in a second PCR of roughly 6 to 12 cycles. TCRdb itself ran the 5' RACE reads through MiXCR, one entry per CDR3 protein. The sample contains around 400,000 distinct CDR3 sequences, about 49% of which appear only once. This CDR3 is 15 amino acids long. Germline values: CDR1 MNHEY, CDR2 SVGAGI. Study findings and constraints: Higher diversity and more naive CD4+ cells were features of long-lived donors, compared to aged donors.

Remarks on this clonotype: What it binds is not known.

Isolation per sample recovered at least 6 million PBMCs. Each sample yielded at least 5 micrograms of PBMC total RNA. The chain employs TRBV6-5 and TRBJ2-1; 9 bases fit TRBD2. The J call may be faulty, since TRBJ2-7 better matches the DNA end. This clonotype was sampled from a man aged 55 to 69 in good health. The sequenced material came from blood. Written as DNA, the CDR3 is TGTGCCAGCAGTACTGCGGGGGGGCCCTACAATGAGCAGTACTTC. Protein sequence: CASSTAGGPYNEQYF.